The rows below give T cell receptor beta chains drawn from one sample of a study of shared clonotypes between healthy human individuals. Measured with immunoSEQ multiplex PCR; TCRdb has only the in-frame clones, and not every one. The profile shows roughly 2.5 million clones, just over 90% of them singletons. The sequenced material came from naive CD4+ T cells sorted from blood. Receptors originate from a young man in good health. Each CDR3 is given with its conserved first and last residue. The D gene is left open where the match is weak. Size tells how often a clone was seen (once, few, many) or the class of an expanded clone, and some rows leave it out.

size	V	J	D	DNA	CDR3
.	TRBV5-1	TRBJ1-3	.	TGCGCCAGCAGCCGGGCCCAATCTGGAAACACCATATATTTT	CASSRAQSGNTIYF
.	TRBV5-1	TRBJ2-5	.	TGCGCCAGCAGCTTGCCCAGGGCAACTCAAGAGACCCAGTACTTC	CASSLPRATQETQYF
.	TRBV5-1	TRBJ2-7	.	TGCGCCAGCAGCCTGACTGGGCCCTACGAGCAGTACTTC	CASSLTGPYEQYF
.	TRBV25-1	TRBJ2-7	TRBD2	TGTGCCAGCAGTGGGACTAGCGGGGGCTACGAGCAGTACTTC	CASSGTSGGYEQYF
few	TRBV30	TRBJ1-2	TRBD1	TGTGCCTGGAGCAGACAGGGAGGGAGATATGGCTACACCTTC	CAWSRQGGRYGYTF
.	TRBV9	TRBJ2-1	.	TGTGCCAGCAGCGTAGGGTCATACAATGAGCAGTTCTTC	CASSVGSYNEQFF
.	TRBV7-2	TRBJ1-6	TRBD1	TGTGCCAGCAGCCCCCGACAGGGGAACAGTTCACCCCTCCACTTT	CASSPRQGNSSPLHF
.	TRBV7-6	TRBJ2-3	.	TGTGCCAGCAGCTTAGCGCTTTACACAGATACGCAGTATTTT	CASSLALYTDTQYF
.	TRBV6-6	TRBJ2-2	TRBD2	TGTGCCAGCAGCAAGGGACTAGCGGTGAACACCGGGGAGCTGTTTTTT	CASSKGLAVNTGELFF
.	TRBV7-2	TRBJ2-5	.	TGTGCCAGCAGCCTCCAGAAGACCCAGTACTTC	CASSLQKTQYF
.	TRBV7-9	TRBJ1-2	TRBD1	TGTGCCAGCAGCAATCAGGGGGGCGACTATGGCTACACCTTC	CASSNQGGDYGYTF
.	TRBV11-2	TRBJ1-1	.	TGTGCCAGCAGCTCCACTACTCGGGGTACCACTGAAGCTTTCTTT	CASSSTTRGTTEAFF
once	TRBV10-3	TRBJ1-6	TRBD1	TGTGCCATAGGACAGGGTCATTCACCCCTCCACTTT	CAIGQGHSPLHF
once	TRBV19	TRBJ1-4	.	TGTGCCAGTAGTCCGTGGTGGACTAATGAAAAACTGTTTTTT	CASSPWWTNEKLFF
.	TRBV9	TRBJ2-7	TRBD1	TGTGCCAGCAGCGTAGAGGGACAGTCGCGCGAGCAGTACTTC	CASSVEGQSREQYF
.	TRBV7-8	TRBJ1-2	.	TGTGCCAGCAGCCCCGAAGGGTATATAGCGGATGGCTACACCTTC	CASSPEGYIADGYTF
.	TRBV5-4	TRBJ2-5	.	TGTGCCAGCAGCTTGGCCCCAGGGGAAGAAGAGACCCAGTACTTC	CASSLAPGEEETQYF
.	TRBV5-1	TRBJ2-3	TRBD1	TGCGCCAGCAGCCGGGACAGGGGGAATTCAGATACGCAGTATTTT	CASSRDRGNSDTQYF
.	TRBV2	TRBJ1-6	.	TGTGCCAGCAGTGAAGGAAGCAGGGCTTCACCCCTCCACTTT	CASSEGSRASPLHF
.	TRBV29-1	TRBJ1-1	TRBD1	TGCAGCGTTGAGCGCCCCGGGACAGAGAACACTGAAGCTTTCTTT	CSVERPGTENTEAFF
.	TRBV6-1	TRBJ2-1	.	TGTGCCAGCAGTGAAGCCATGGCAGCCCTCTCCTACAATGAGCAGTTCTTC	CASSEAMAALSYNEQFF
.	TRBV9	TRBJ2-1	TRBD2	TGTGCCAGCAGCGTAGATGTTAGCGGGAATGGTGAGCAGTTCTTC	CASSVDVSGNGEQFF
.	TRBV10-3	TRBJ1-1	.	TGTGCCATCAGTGAGAGGGACACCAACACTGAAGCTTTCTTT	CAISERDTNTEAFF
.	TRBV7-2	TRBJ2-3	.	TGTGCCAGCAGCCCATCACTGATCGGCAGCACAGATACGCAGTATTTT	CASSPSLIGSTDTQYF
.	TRBV14	TRBJ2-2	TRBD2	TGTGCCAGCAGCCAAACTGGACTAGCAACGAACACCGGGGAGCTGTTTTTT	CASSQTGLATNTGELFF
.	TRBV15	TRBJ2-2	.	TGTGCCACCAGCAGAGATTTTGACACCGGGGAGCTGTTTTTT	CATSRDFDTGELFF
.	TRBV10-1	TRBJ1-1	.	TGCGCCAGCAGTCCTGCACTGAACACTGAAGCTTTCTTT	CASSPALNTEAFF
.	TRBV27	TRBJ2-3	TRBD2	TGTGCCAGCACCTCGACTAGCGGCTTCACTAGCACAGATACGCAGTATTTT	CASTSTSGFTSTDTQYF
.	TRBV9	TRBJ2-5	.	TGTGCCAGCAGTGGGCAGGGCCCTAGGGAGACCCAGTACTTC	CASSGQGPRETQYF
.	TRBV6-1	TRBJ2-7	.	TGTGCCAGCAATCTCCCTAGTACCTACGAGCAGTACTTC	CASNLPSTYEQYF
.	TRBV6-6	TRBJ1-2	.	TGTGCCAGCAGACAGACCGTGGGCAATAACTATGGCTACACCTTC	CASRQTVGNNYGYTF
.	TRBV7-3	TRBJ1-1	TRBD1	TGTGCCAGCAGCTTGACAGGGGTGAACACTGAAGCTTTCTTT	CASSLTGVNTEAFF
.	TRBV12-5	TRBJ2-1	.	TGTGCTAGTGGTTTGGACAGACTCTACAATGAGCAGTTCTTC	CASGLDRLYNEQFF